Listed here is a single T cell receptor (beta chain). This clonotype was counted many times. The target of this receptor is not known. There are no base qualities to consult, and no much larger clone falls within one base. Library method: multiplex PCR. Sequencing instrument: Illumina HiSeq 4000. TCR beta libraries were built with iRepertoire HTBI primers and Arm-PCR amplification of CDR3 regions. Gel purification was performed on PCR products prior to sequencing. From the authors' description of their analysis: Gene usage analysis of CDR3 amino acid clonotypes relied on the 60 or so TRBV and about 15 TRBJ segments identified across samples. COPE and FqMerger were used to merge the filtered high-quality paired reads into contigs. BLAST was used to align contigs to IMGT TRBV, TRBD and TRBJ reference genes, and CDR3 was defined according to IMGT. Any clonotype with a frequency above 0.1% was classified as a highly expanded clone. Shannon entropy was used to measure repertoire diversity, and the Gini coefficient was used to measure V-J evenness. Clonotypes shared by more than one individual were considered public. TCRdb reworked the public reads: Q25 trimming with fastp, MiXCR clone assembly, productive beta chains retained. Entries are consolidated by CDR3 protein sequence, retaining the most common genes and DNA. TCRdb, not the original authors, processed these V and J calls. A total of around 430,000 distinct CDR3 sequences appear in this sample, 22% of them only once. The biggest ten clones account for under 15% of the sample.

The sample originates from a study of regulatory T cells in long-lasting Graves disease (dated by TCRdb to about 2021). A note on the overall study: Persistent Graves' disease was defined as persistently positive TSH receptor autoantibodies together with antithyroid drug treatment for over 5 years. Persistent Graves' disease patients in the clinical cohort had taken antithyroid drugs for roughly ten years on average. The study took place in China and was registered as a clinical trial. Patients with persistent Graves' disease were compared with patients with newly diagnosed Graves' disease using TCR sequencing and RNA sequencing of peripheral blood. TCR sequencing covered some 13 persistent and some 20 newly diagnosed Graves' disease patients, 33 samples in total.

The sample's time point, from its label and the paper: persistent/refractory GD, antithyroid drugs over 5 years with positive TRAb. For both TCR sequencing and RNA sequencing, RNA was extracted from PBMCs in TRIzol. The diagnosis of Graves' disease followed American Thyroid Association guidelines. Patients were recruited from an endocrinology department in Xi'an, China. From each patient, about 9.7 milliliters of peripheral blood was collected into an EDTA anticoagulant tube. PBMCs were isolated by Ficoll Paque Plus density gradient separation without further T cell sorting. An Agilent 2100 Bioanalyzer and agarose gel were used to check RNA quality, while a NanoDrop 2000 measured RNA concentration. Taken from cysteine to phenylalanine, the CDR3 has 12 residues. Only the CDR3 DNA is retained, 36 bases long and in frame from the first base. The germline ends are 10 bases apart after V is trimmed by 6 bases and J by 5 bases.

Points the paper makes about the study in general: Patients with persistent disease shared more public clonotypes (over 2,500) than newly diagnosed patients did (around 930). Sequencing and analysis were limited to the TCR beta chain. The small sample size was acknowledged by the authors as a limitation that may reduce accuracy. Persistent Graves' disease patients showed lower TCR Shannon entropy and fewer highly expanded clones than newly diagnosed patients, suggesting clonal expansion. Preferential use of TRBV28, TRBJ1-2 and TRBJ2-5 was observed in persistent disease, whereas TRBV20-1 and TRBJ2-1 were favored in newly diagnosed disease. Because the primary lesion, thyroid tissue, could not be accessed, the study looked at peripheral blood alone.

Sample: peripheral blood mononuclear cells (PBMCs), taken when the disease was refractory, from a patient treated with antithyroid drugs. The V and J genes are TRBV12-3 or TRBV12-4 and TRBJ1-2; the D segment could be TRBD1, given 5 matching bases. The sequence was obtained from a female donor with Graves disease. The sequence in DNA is TGTGCCAGCAGGGGGACTCCATATGGCTACACCTTC. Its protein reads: CASRGTPYGYTF.